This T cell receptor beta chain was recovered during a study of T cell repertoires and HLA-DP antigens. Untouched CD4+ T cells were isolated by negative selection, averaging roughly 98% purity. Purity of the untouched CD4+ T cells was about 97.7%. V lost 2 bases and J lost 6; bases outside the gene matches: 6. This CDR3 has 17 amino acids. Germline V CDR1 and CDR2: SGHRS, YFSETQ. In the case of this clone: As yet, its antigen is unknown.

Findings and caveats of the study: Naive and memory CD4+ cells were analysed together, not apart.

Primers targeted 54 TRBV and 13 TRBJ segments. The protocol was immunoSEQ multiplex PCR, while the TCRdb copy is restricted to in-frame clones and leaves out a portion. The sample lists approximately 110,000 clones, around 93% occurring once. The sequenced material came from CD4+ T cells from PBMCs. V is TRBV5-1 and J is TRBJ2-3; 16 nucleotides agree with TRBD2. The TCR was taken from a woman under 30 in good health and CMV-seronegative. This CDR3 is CASSFGTSGGAKDTQYF. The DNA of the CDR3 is TGCGCCAGCAGCTTCGGGACTAGCGGGGGGGCCAAGGATACGCAGTATTTT.